This TCR beta chain was found in a study of patients and donors after allogeneic stem cell transplantation (dated by TCRdb to the early 2020s). Library generation was performed with RT-PCR. Sequenced on a NextSeq 550. TCRdb handled the public reads itself, with Q25 trimming in fastp and clone calling in MiXCR, and kept productive beta chains. Every distinct CDR3 protein forms one entry, paired with its most common genes and DNA. The sample table lists about 96,000 distinct CDR3 sequences, about 44% of them with a count of one. Clones ranked in the top ten supply around 60% of the sample. At the junction V is shortened by 7 bases and J by 1 base, with 5 bases in between. The CDR3 spans 12 residues, from the cysteine through the phenylalanine. Of all the DNA, just the CDR3 is kept, 36 bases in frame from base 1. This clonotype was observed a handful of times. No antigen is known for it. No base quality values were provided; no much bigger clone lies one nucleotide off.

Recombination linked TRBV12-3 or TRBV12-4 to TRBJ1-5, with no D gene named confidently. Input material: blood, either unsorted or a sorted T cell fraction (not recorded which). The receptor's source is a human donor who was either an allogeneic HSCT recipient or a stem cell or donor lymphocyte infusion donor (not recorded which). It is not recorded whose cells these are; they may come from a transplant donor. The CDR3 reads CASKKSNQPQHF. The DNA is as follows: TGTGCCAGCAAGAAAAGCAATCAGCCCCAGCATTTT.